Below are 3 T cell receptor beta chains sequenced from a single sample in a study of T cells in Graves' hyperthyroidism and ophthalmopathy. Amplified regions were TCR beta CDR3 sequences from RNA transcripts. The HTBI primer set was used in a first-round RT-PCR of the TCR CDR3. TCRdb itself ran the multiplex PCR reads through MiXCR, one entry per CDR3 protein. The sample holds some 300,000 distinct CDR3 sequences, about 19% seen once. Source material: blood. These receptors all stem from a man aged 45-65 years with Graves' ophthalmopathy.

The chain uses TRBV7-9 and TRBJ1-6, with TRBD1 matching over 9 bases. This CDR3 comprises 15 residues. V gave up 5 bases and J gave up 10 bases; unmatched junction bases: 9. Germline loops: CDR1 SEHNR, CDR2 FQNEAQ (reference sequence). The CDR3 nucleotides are TGTGCCAGCAGCCGATCCGGGACAGGGAAATCACCCCTCCACTTT. This sequence encodes CASSRSGTGKSPLHF.

V usage is TRBV6-1 and J usage is TRBJ2-1; D is possibly TRBD2 (5 bases). Germline V gives CDR1 MNHNS, CDR2 SASEGT. The CDR3 has 13 amino acids. Trimming removed 9 bases at V and 5 bases at J, with 14 bases between. The CDR3, as DNA: TGTGCCAGTAATAACCGGGAAAACAATGAGCAGTTCTTC. Translation: CASNNRENNEQFF.

This clonotype showed up many times. The chain joins TRBV7-9 to TRBJ2-1; TRBD1 agrees at 9 bases. V was pared by 5 bases and J by 4 bases, with 9 bases of the junction left unmatched. The germline V gene has CDR1 SEHNR and CDR2 FQNEAQ (reference sequence). The CDR3 is 16 residues long. CDR3 nucleotides: TGTGCCAGCAGCGGAAGAGGGGGGACAGGGTACAATGAGCAGTTCTTC. Translation gives CASSGRGGTGYNEQFF.